This is a list of T cell receptor beta chains from one sample in a study of T cell responses to AZD1222 COVID-19 vaccine. Produced via immunoSEQ multiplex PCR; TCRdb's table is partial and in-frame only. The data contain roughly 170,000 clones, approximately 86% of them seen just once; the ten biggest clones take up approximately 0.49%. The input for sequencing was peripheral blood, taken on day 0 of AZD1222 vaccination. Every receptor here comes from an adult in good health. Both conserved end residues are part of each CDR3. D genes are given only for firm matches. Some rows have no size entry. The others give once, few or many, or a class for an expanded clone.

clone size,J gene,D gene,V gene,CDR3 protein,CDR3 DNA
NA,TRBJ2-1,TRBD2,TRBV7-2,CASSVTSGSSNEQFF,TGTGCCAGCAGCGTAACTAGCGGGAGTTCCAATGAGCAGTTCTTC
NA,TRBJ1-1,NA,TRBV3-1/TRBV3-2,CASSQDPPALGQEAFF,TGTGCCAGCAGCCAAGATCCTCCGGCTCTCGGGCAAGAAGCTTTCTTT
NA,TRBJ2-7,TRBD2,TRBV7-6,CASSLAPGREGYEQYF,TGTGCCAGCAGCTTAGCCCCGGGGCGGGAGGGCTACGAGCAGTACTTC
NA,TRBJ1-5,NA,TRBV2,CASSERQGTSTGQPQHF,TGTGCCAGCAGTGAAAGGCAGGGGACCTCGACGGGGCAGCCCCAGCATTTT
NA,TRBJ2-5,NA,TRBV7-8,CASSQPREGLRETQYF,TGTGCCAGCAGCCAACCTCGAGAGGGGCTTCGGGAGACCCAGTACTTC
once,TRBJ2-2,NA,TRBV19,CASSIWGVSEPGELFF,TGTGCCAGTAGTATATGGGGGGTCAGCGAGCCCGGGGAGCTGTTTTTT
NA,TRBJ1-2,TRBD1,TRBV7-9,CASSTPGQTWGYTF,TGTGCCAGCAGCACTCCGGGACAGACTTGGGGCTACACCTTC
NA,TRBJ1-1,TRBD1,TRBV12-5,CASGRDSMRTEAFF,TGTGCTAGTGGTCGGGACAGCATGAGGACTGAAGCTTTCTTT
NA,TRBJ1-1,TRBD1,TRBV5-1,CASSLAAGGEGNTEAFF,TGCGCCAGCAGCTTGGCAGCAGGGGGCGAGGGGAACACTGAAGCTTTCTTT
NA,TRBJ2-3,TRBD2,TRBV3-1/TRBV3-2,CASSPFAGGAYTQYF,TGTGCCAGCAGCCCTTTCGCGGGGGGGGCGTATACGCAGTATTTT
NA,TRBJ1-5,NA,TRBV4-1,CASSQDVQGSSNQPQHF,TGCGCCAGCAGCCAAGATGTCCAGGGGTCGAGCAATCAGCCCCAGCATTTT
NA,TRBJ2-1,NA,TRBV7-8,CASVLIDEQFF,TGTGCCAGCGTGTTGATAGATGAGCAGTTCTTC
once,TRBJ1-1,NA,TRBV7-9,CASSPGHQDTEAFF,TGTGCCAGCAGCCCCGGCCACCAGGACACTGAAGCTTTCTTT
NA,TRBJ2-2,TRBD2,TRBV10-3,CAIPGNSGGQNTGELFF,TGTGCCATCCCCGGGAATAGCGGGGGACAGAACACCGGGGAGCTGTTTTTT
NA,TRBJ2-2,NA,TRBV14,CASTNRTGFATGELFF,TGTGCCAGCACCAATCGAACAGGTTTTGCCACCGGGGAGCTGTTTTTT
NA,TRBJ1-4,NA,TRBV11-2,CASSLELATNEKLFF,TGTGCCAGCAGCTTAGAGTTGGCGACTAATGAAAAACTGTTTTTT
NA,TRBJ2-3,NA,TRBV6-2/TRBV6-3,CASGPRSDTQYF,TGTGCCAGCGGCCCACGTAGCGATACGCAGTATTTT
NA,TRBJ1-5,NA,TRBV28,CASSLPGLHQPQHF,TGTGCCAGCAGTCTTCCGGGACTGCATCAGCCCCAGCATTTT
few,TRBJ2-4,NA,TRBV7-8,CASSLAGGGTAKNIQYF,TGTGCCAGCAGCTTAGCCGGTGGGGGGACAGCCAAAAACATTCAGTACTTC
few,TRBJ1-2,NA,TRBV18,CASSPERGGYTF,TGTGCCAGCTCACCGGAACGGGGTGGCTACACCTTC
NA,TRBJ1-1,TRBD1,TRBV18,CASSPPQGATEAFF,TGTGCCAGCTCACCCCCCCAGGGGGCCACTGAAGCTTTCTTT
NA,TRBJ2-1,TRBD2,TRBV6-5,CASSPASGGDNEQFF,TGTGCCAGCAGCCCCGCGAGCGGGGGGGACAATGAGCAGTTCTTC
NA,TRBJ2-7,NA,TRBV30,CAWSPGRRASYEQYF,TGTGCCTGGAGTCCCGGCAGGAGGGCCTCCTACGAGCAGTACTTC
NA,TRBJ2-1,NA,TRBV25-1,CASSPGMGGSYNEQFF,TGTGCCAGCTCTCCCGGGATGGGGGGATCCTACAATGAGCAGTTCTTC
NA,TRBJ2-7,NA,TRBV4-1,CASSPMELAKDEQYF,TGCGCCAGCAGCCCCATGGAATTGGCCAAGGACGAGCAGTACTTC
NA,TRBJ2-4,TRBD1,TRBV28,CASSLDGQGFTKNIQYF,TGTGCCAGCAGTCTTGACGGACAGGGATTCACCAAAAACATTCAGTACTTC
medium-sized,TRBJ2-6,NA,TRBV6-4,CASSDSGANVLTF,TGTGCCAGCAGTGACTCTGGGGCCAACGTCCTGACTTTC
NA,TRBJ1-1,TRBD1,TRBV12-3/TRBV12-4,CASSRTGRTEAFF,TGTGCCAGCAGTCGGACAGGGAGAACTGAAGCTTTCTTT
NA,TRBJ2-1,NA,TRBV19,CASSISSYNEQFF,TGTGCCAGTAGTATTTCCAGCTACAATGAGCAGTTCTTC
NA,TRBJ2-7,NA,TRBV30,CAWSVLGRAYEQYF,TGTGCCTGGAGTGTACTGGGCAGGGCCTACGAGCAGTACTTC
few,TRBJ1-3,TRBD1,TRBV19,CASSRGDNSGNTIYF,TGTGCCAGTAGCAGGGGGGATAACTCTGGAAACACCATATATTTT
NA,TRBJ2-7,TRBD1,TRBV7-2,CASSLSIDRVIEYF,TGTGCCAGCAGCCTGAGCATAGACAGGGTAATAGAGTACTTC
NA,TRBJ1-1,NA,TRBV18,CASSLPVGAVTEAFF,TGTGCCAGCTCACTCCCCGTGGGGGCGGTTACTGAAGCTTTCTTT
once,TRBJ1-4,NA,TRBV7-3,CASSLNSGRGEKLFF,TGTGCCAGCAGCTTAAATTCAGGGAGGGGCGAAAAACTGTTTTTT
NA,TRBJ2-1,TRBD2,TRBV27,CASSGGGLAYNEQFF,TGTGCCAGCAGCGGGGGGGGATTGGCCTACAATGAGCAGTTCTTC
NA,TRBJ1-6,NA,TRBV5-3,CARSFYGQSSYNSPLHF,TGTGCCAGAAGCTTTTACGGACAGAGCTCCTATAATTCACCCCTCCACTTT
NA,TRBJ1-2,TRBD1,TRBV15,CATSGDRGYGYTF,TGTGCCACCAGCGGAGACAGGGGCTATGGCTACACCTTC
NA,TRBJ2-5,TRBD1,TRBV19,CASSIGTGKRETQYF,TGTGCCAGTAGTATTGGGACAGGTAAACGAGAGACCCAGTACTTC
NA,TRBJ2-1,TRBD2,TRBV30,CAWSGGSNEQFF,TGTGCCTGGAGCGGGGGGTCAAATGAGCAGTTCTTC
NA,TRBJ1-5,TRBD1,TRBV14,CASSPRTGNQPQHF,TGTGCCAGCAGCCCGCGGACAGGGAACCAGCCCCAGCATTTT
NA,TRBJ1-3,TRBD1,TRBV3-1/TRBV3-2,CASSQVRGSSIYF,TGTGCCAGCAGCCAAGTCAGGGGGAGTTCCATATATTTT
NA,TRBJ1-4,TRBD1,TRBV28,CASSLGTGRFGKLFF,TGTGCCAGCAGTTTAGGGACAGGGAGGTTCGGCAAACTGTTTTTT
NA,TRBJ1-6,NA,TRBV7-2,CASSQGPAHNSPLHF,TGTGCCAGCAGTCAAGGGCCCGCTCATAATTCACCCCTCCACTTT
NA,TRBJ1-4,NA,TRBV5-1,CASSPRSGANEKLFF,TGCGCCAGCAGCCCCAGGTCCGGAGCTAATGAAAAACTGTTTTTT
NA,TRBJ1-2,NA,TRBV11-2,CASSLGANYGYTF,TGTGCCAGCAGCTTAGGGGCCAACTATGGCTACACCTTC